This is a list of T cell receptor beta chains from one sample in a study of tumor T cells in aggressive B-cell lymphoma. TCRdb's copy holds only in-frame clones and misses some; the assay was immunoSEQ multiplex PCR. The sample lists about 11,000 clones, around 90% occurring once. Source material: tumor tissue. Every receptor here comes from an adult with diffuse large B cell lymphoma. CDR3s leave out the opening cysteine and the closing phenylalanine or tryptophan.

V	J	CDR3
TRBV7-9	TRBJ2-7	ASSQGDYEQY
TRBV4-2	-	ASSQTIQGPYEQY
TRBV7-2	TRBJ2-3	ASSLAPAGGADTQY
TRBV5-4	TRBJ2-7	ASSSGRGNYEQY
TRBV9	TRBJ2-3	ASSRDTDTQY
TRBV7-2	TRBJ2-5	ASSPPQGGQETQY
TRBV11-1	TRBJ2-3	ASSPGQGRNTQY
TRBV15	TRBJ2-5	ATRARGPETQY
TRBV4-1	TRBJ1-1	ASSQSVNTEAF
TRBV11-3	TRBJ2-7	ASSLTSGPYEQY
TRBV7-2	TRBJ2-5	ASRPGLAGAGSQETQY
TRBV4-1	TRBJ1-5	ASSQMTGPGGNQPQH
TRBV6-1	TRBJ2-7	ATYVGFYEQY
TRBV10-3	TRBJ2-7	AISGAGALYEQY